This is a list of T cell receptor beta chains from one sample in a study of blood T cell repertoires in COVID-19. The table came from immunoSEQ multiplex PCR; TCRdb's copy has only in-frame clones and leaves some out. The sample includes 150,000 to 250,000 clones, roughly 82% of them seen just once. The sequenced sample consisted of PBMCs or T cells enriched from blood (not recorded which). The source of these receptors is a man aged 35 to 55 who had recovered from COVID-19. Each CDR3 is given with its conserved first and last residue. Each record gives: J gene, D gene, clone size, V gene, CDR3 protein, CDR3 DNA. D genes are given only for firm matches. The size of a clone is reported for some rows only, either as once, few or many, or as a class for expanded clones.

J: TRBJ1-3; D: TRBD1; size: few; V: TRBV5-6; CDR3: CASSPGGGYRGNTIYF; DNA: TGTGCCAGCAGCCCGGGAGGGGGCTATCGCGGAAACACCATATATTTT
J: TRBJ1-2; D: TRBD1; size: once; V: TRBV28; CDR3: CASNTGQGGYGYTF; DNA: TGTGCCAGCAACACCGGACAGGGTGGCTATGGCTACACCTTC
J: TRBJ2-1; D: TRBD1; size: -; V: TRBV28; CDR3: CASSLFPRTGYHNEQFF; DNA: TGTGCCAGCAGTTTATTTCCCAGGACAGGGTATCACAATGAGCAGTTCTTC
J: TRBJ2-6; D: -; size: few; V: TRBV5-8; CDR3: CASSPGFVLTF; DNA: TGTGCCAGCAGCCCCGGTTTCGTCCTGACTTTC
J: TRBJ1-5; D: -; size: -; V: TRBV9; CDR3: CASSPAGDRPQHF; DNA: TGTGCCAGCAGCCCTGCCGGAGACAGACCCCAGCATTTT
J: TRBJ2-3; D: TRBD1; size: -; V: TRBV4-1; CDR3: CASSQPRGTGHTDTQYF; DNA: TGCGCCAGCAGCCAGCCCCGTGGGACAGGACACACAGATACGCAGTATTTT
J: TRBJ1-5; D: TRBD1; size: -; V: TRBV18; CDR3: CASSPLQGNQPQHF; DNA: TGTGCCAGCTCACCACTACAGGGGAATCAGCCCCAGCATTTT
J: TRBJ1-5; D: -; size: once; V: TRBV28; CDR3: CASTLGQRDQPQHF; DNA: TGTGCCAGCACCCTAGGACAGCGGGACCAGCCCCAGCATTTT
J: TRBJ2-1; D: TRBD2; size: -; V: TRBV7-2; CDR3: CASIPSGHSYNEQFF; DNA: TGTGCCAGCATCCCTAGCGGGCACTCCTACAATGAGCAGTTCTTC
J: TRBJ2-5; D: TRBD1; size: -; V: TRBV6-5; CDR3: CASVQGAKETQYF; DNA: TGTGCCAGCGTACAGGGGGCGAAAGAGACCCAGTACTTC
J: TRBJ1-3; D: -; size: -; V: TRBV5-6; CDR3: CASQWGNTIYF; DNA: TGTGCCAGCCAGTGGGGAAACACCATATATTTT
J: TRBJ1-5; D: -; size: -; V: TRBV19; CDR3: CATSGQSNQPQHF; DNA: TGTGCCACCTCAGGACAGAGCAATCAGCCCCAGCATTTT
J: TRBJ1-4; D: -; size: -; V: TRBV19; CDR3: CASTLQGNEKLFF; DNA: TGTGCCAGTACCCTACAGGGAAATGAAAAACTGTTTTTT
J: TRBJ2-1; D: -; size: -; V: TRBV9; CDR3: CASSGIQGGTDNEQFF; DNA: TGTGCCAGCAGCGGGATACAGGGTGGTACGGACAATGAGCAGTTCTTC
J: TRBJ1-5; D: TRBD1; size: -; V: TRBV5-1; CDR3: CASSAGTGGEGQPQHF; DNA: TGCGCCAGCAGCGCCGGGACAGGGGGCGAAGGTCAGCCCCAGCATTTT
J: TRBJ2-5; D: TRBD2; size: -; V: TRBV7-2; CDR3: CASIPLLAGEETQYF; DNA: TGTGCCAGCATCCCTCTACTAGCGGGGGAAGAGACCCAGTACTTC
J: TRBJ2-1; D: TRBD2; size: -; V: TRBV5-5; CDR3: CASSSPLGLAGFNEQFF; DNA: TGTGCCAGCAGCTCGCCTTTGGGACTAGCCGGATTCAATGAGCAGTTCTTC